This record covers a single T cell receptor (beta chain). Antigen unknown. Some clones are missing from TCRdb's copy, which holds only in-frame ones; the method was immunoSEQ multiplex PCR. The sample holds some 110,000 clones, approximately 90% seen once. The V segment lost 4 bases and the J segment 0 bases; nucleotides outside the gene matches: 2. Germline lookup yields CDR1 MNHNS and CDR2 SASEGT. The CDR3 contains 15 residues. This sample was taken from a study of graft-versus-host responses after intestinal transplantation. Findings of the study overall: Recipient bone marrow held GvH clones, some seen earlier in ileum or blood.

The TCR was taken from a human donor who was the organ donor for an intestinal transplant. The chain couples TRBV6-1 to TRBJ1-2; 10 bases match TRBD1. Sequences were derived from unstimulated CD4+ T cells sorted from spleen or lymph node cells, sampled before transplant. CDR3 in DNA: TGTGCCAGCAGTGGGGGACAGGGGACTAACTATGGCTACACCTTC. Its protein is CASSGGQGTNYGYTF.